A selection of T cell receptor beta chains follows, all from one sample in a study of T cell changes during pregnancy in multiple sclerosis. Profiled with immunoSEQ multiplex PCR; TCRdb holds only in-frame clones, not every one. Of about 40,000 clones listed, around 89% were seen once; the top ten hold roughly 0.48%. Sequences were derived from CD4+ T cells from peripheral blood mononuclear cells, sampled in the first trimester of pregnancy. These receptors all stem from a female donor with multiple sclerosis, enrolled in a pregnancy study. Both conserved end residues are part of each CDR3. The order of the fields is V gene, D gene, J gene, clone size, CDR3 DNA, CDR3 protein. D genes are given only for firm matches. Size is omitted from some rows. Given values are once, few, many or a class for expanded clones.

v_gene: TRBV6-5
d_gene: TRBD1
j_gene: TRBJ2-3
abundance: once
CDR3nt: TGTGCCAGTCGGAGAGGGGGCCGCACAGATACGCAGTATTTT
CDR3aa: CASRRGGRTDTQYF

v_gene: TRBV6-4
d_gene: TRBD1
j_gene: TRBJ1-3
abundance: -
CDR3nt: TGTGCCAGCAGCGCCGAACAGGGGGCAGGAAACACCATATATTTT
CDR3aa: CASSAEQGAGNTIYF

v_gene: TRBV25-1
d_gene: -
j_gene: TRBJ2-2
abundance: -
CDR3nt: TGTGCCAGCAGTGAACGAGGGTCCGGGGAGCTGTTTTTT
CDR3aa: CASSERGSGELFF

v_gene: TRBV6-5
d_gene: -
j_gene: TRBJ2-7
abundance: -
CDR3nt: TGTGCCAGCAGTTACCGACAGACCTCCTACGAGCAGTACTTC
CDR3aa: CASSYRQTSYEQYF

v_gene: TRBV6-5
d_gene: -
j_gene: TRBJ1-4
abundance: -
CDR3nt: TGTGCCAGCAGTTACCACAGGGCCACTAATGAAAAACTGTTTTTT
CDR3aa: CASSYHRATNEKLFF

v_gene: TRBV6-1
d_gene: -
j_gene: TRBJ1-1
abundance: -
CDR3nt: TGTGCCAGCAGAGGAGGAGCTGAAGCTTTCTTT
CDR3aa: CASRGGAEAFF

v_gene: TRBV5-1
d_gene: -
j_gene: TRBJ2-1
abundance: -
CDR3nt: TGCGCCAGCAGCTTGGACAGTAATGAGCAGTTCTTC
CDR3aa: CASSLDSNEQFF

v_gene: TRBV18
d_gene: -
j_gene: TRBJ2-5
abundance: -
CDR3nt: TGTGCCAGCTCACTCCGAAGTGAGAAGACCCAGTACTTC
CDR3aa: CASSLRSEKTQYF

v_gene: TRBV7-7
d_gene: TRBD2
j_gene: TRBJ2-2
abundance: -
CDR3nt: TGTGCCAGCAGCTTAGGCCTAGCGGGAGACATGGGCGGGGAGCTGTTTTTT
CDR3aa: CASSLGLAGDMGGELFF

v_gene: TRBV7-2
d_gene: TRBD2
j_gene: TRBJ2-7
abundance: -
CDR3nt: TGTGCCAGCAGCTGGGGGGGAGGCATACCCTACGAGCAGTACTTC
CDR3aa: CASSWGGGIPYEQYF

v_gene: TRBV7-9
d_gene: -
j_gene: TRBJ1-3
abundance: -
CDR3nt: TGTGCCAGCAGCGCTATACAGGGAACTGGAAACACCATATATTTT
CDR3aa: CASSAIQGTGNTIYF

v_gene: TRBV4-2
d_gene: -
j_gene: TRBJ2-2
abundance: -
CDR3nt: TGTGCCAGCAGCCGGAGGTCCGGAGACACCGGGGAGCTGTTTTTT
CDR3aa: CASSRRSGDTGELFF

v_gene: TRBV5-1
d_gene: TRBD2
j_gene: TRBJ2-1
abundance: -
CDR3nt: TGCGCCAGCAGTTCTATTAGCGGGAGTTTGGAGGATGAGCAGTTCTTC
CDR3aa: CASSSISGSLEDEQFF

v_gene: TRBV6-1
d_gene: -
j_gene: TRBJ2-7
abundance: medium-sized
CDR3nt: TGTGCCAGCAGTGAAAGTAAGGGTTCAGGGCGGCACTTC
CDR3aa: CASSESKGSGRHF

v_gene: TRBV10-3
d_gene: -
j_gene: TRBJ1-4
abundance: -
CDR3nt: TGTGCCATCAGTGAAAGAGAAGTTTCACGTTCAACTAATGAAAAACTGTTTTTT
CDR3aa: CAISEREVSRSTNEKLFF

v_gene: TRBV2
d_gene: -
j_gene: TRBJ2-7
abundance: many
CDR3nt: TGTGCCAGCAGTGAAGCTCGGGATTACTACGAGCAGTACTTC
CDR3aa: CASSEARDYYEQYF

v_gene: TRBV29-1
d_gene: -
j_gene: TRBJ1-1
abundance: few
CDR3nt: TGCAGCGTAGTCAGGGCCACTGAAGCTTTCTTT
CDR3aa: CSVVRATEAFF

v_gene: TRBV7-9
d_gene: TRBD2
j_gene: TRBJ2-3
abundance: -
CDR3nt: TGTGCCAGCAGCCTACTTGGACTAGCGGGAGAACTTAGCACAGATACGCAGTATTTT
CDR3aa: CASSLLGLAGELSTDTQYF

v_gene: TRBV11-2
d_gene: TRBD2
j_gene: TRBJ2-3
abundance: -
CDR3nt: TGTGCCAGCAGCTTGGCGGGGGAGTATACAGATACGCAGTATTTT
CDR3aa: CASSLAGEYTDTQYF

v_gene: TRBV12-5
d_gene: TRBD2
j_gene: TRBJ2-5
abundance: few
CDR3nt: TGTGCTAGTGGTTTTGCCGGGACTAGCGGGGGTGGGGAGACCCAGTACTTC
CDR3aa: CASGFAGTSGGGETQYF

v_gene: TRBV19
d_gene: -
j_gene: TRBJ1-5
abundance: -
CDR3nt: TGTGCCAGTAGTGTCCTCGGGGGTGCCGATCAGCCCCAGCATTTT
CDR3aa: CASSVLGGADQPQHF

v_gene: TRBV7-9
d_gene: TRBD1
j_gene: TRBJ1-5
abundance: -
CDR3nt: TGTGCCAGCAGCTTAGGTCAGGGGGCAGACCAGCCCCAGCATTTT
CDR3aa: CASSLGQGADQPQHF

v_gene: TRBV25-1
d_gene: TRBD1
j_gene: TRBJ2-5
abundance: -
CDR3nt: TGTGCCAGCAGCCTATCTGGACAGGGTCCCCAGACCCAGTACTTC
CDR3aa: CASSLSGQGPQTQYF

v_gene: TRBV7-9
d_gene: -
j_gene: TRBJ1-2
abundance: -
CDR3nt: TGTGCCAGCAGCTTAGATCAGGGAGGGAGCTACACCTTC
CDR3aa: CASSLDQGGSYTF

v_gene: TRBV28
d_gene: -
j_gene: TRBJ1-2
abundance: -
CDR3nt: TGTGCCAGCAGTTCGAGTACGGGAGGACAGAACTATGGCTACACCTTC
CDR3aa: CASSSSTGGQNYGYTF

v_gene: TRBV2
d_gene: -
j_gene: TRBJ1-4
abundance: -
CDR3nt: TGTGCCAGCAGTGAACCAGGGGTTGGATATGAAAAACTGTTTTTT
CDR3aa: CASSEPGVGYEKLFF

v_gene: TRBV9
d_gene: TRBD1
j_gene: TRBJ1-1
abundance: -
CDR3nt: TGTGCCAGCAGCGCTGCCGGGACAGGGGCGAAGAACACTGAAGCTTTCTTT
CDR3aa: CASSAAGTGAKNTEAFF

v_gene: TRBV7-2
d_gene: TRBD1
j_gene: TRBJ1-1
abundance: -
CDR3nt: TGTGCCAGCAGCTTTTCAGGGGGTGCTGAAGCTTTCTTT
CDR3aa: CASSFSGGAEAFF

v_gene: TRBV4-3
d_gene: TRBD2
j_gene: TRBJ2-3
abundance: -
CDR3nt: TGCGCCAGCAGCGTGGGGGGGAGGGATACGCAGTATTTT
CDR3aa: CASSVGGRDTQYF

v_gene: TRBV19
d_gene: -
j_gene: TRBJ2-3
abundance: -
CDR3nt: TGTGCCAGTAGTATGGGAGGACCCCTCGGAGATACGCAGTATTTT
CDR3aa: CASSMGGPLGDTQYF

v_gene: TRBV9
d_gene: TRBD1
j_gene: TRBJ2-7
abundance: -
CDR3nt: TGTGCCAGCAGTTATACCGGGACAGGGGACTCCTACGAGCAGTACTTC
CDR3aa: CASSYTGTGDSYEQYF

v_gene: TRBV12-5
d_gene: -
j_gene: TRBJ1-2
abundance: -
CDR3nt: TGTGCTAGTGGCCCAGGTCGATATGGCTACACCTTC
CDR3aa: CASGPGRYGYTF

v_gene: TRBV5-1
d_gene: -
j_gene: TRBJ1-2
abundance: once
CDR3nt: TGCGCCAGCAGCTTGGCCGGGGGGAACTATGGCTACACCTTC
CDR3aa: CASSLAGGNYGYTF

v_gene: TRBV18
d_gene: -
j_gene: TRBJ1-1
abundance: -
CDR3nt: TGTGCCAGCTCACCAGGACAGATTAACACTGAAGCTTTCTTT
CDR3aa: CASSPGQINTEAFF

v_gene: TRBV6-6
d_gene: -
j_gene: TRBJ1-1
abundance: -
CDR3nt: TGTGCCAGCAGTTATTCTCTAGACACTGAAGCTTTCTTT
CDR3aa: CASSYSLDTEAFF

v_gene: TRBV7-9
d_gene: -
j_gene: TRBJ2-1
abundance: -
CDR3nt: TGTGCCAGCCCGGGGGCGGGAGCGTACAATGAGCAGTTCTTC
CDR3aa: CASPGAGAYNEQFF

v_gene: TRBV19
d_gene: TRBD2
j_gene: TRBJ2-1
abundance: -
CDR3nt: TGTGCCAGTAGTGGGCAGGGAGCGGGGGAGGATGAGCAGTTCTTC
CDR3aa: CASSGQGAGEDEQFF

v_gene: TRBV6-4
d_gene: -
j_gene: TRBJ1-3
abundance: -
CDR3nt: TGTGCCAGCCCCCGGGGGGCTGGAAACACCATATATTTT
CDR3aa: CASPRGAGNTIYF

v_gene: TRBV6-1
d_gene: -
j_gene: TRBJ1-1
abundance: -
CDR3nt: TGTGCCAGCAGTGAACGGACGGGGGAAGCTTTCTTT
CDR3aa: CASSERTGEAFF

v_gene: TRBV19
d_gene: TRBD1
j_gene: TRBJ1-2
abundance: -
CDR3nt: TGTGCCAGCGACGGTAGGACAGGACCCAAATTTAACTATGGCTACACCTTC
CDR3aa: CASDGRTGPKFNYGYTF

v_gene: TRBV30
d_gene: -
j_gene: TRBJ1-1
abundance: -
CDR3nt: TGTGCCTGGAGTGTACGGTCAAGTGGCACTGAAGCTTTCTTT
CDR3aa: CAWSVRSSGTEAFF